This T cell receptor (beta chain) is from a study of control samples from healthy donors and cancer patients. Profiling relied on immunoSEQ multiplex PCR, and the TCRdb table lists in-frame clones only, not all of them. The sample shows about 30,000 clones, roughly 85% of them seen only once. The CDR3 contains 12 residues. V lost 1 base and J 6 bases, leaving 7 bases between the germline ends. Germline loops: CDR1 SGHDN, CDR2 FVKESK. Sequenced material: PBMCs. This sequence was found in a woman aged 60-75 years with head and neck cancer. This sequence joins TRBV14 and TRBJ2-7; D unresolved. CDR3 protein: CASSQGFLEQYF. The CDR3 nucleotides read TGTGCCAGCAGCCAAGGTTTCCTCGAGCAGTACTTC. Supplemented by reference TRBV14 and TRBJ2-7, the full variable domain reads EAGVTQFPSHSVIEKGQTVTLRCDPISGHDNLYWYRRVMGKEIKFLLHFVKESKQDESGMPNNRFLAERTGGTYSTLKVQPAELEDSGVYFCASSQGFLEQYFGPGTRLTVT.